Listed below are T cell receptor beta chains from one sample, sequenced in a study of Graves' ophthalmopathy and Graves' hyperthyroidism. TCRdb re-analysed the multiplex PCR reads in MiXCR, keeping a single row per CDR3 protein. The sample records approximately 700,000 distinct CDR3 sequences, roughly two fifths being singletons. What was sequenced was peripheral blood. Receptors originate from an adult man with Graves' ophthalmopathy. The CDR3 runs from the conserved cysteine through the conserved F or W. The order of the fields is D gene, V gene, clone size, J gene, CDR3 protein, CDR3 DNA. D genes are given only for firm matches. Only part of the rows carry a size: once, few, many, or a class if the clone is expanded.

d_gene: .; v_gene: TRBV19; abundance: .; j_gene: TRBJ2-7; CDR3aa: CATGPVGVEQYF; CDR3nt: TGTGCCACCGGTCCCGTCGGGGTTGAGCAGTACTTC
d_gene: .; v_gene: TRBV5-4; abundance: .; j_gene: TRBJ2-7; CDR3aa: CASSFWGIYEQYF; CDR3nt: TGTGCCTCCAGCTTCTGGGGGATTTACGAGCAGTACTTC
d_gene: .; v_gene: TRBV2; abundance: many; j_gene: TRBJ1-1; CDR3aa: CASTTLRGDTEAFF; CDR3nt: TGTGCCAGCACGACCCTCCGAGGGGACACTGAAGCTTTCTTT
d_gene: .; v_gene: TRBV20-1; abundance: .; j_gene: TRBJ1-3; CDR3aa: CSARRIGSDTIYF; CDR3nt: TGCAGTGCTAGGCGAATAGGGTCGGACACCATATATTTT
d_gene: .; v_gene: TRBV10-3; abundance: many; j_gene: TRBJ2-7; CDR3aa: CAISESDGSYEQYF; CDR3nt: TGTGCCATCAGTGAGTCGGACGGGTCCTACGAGCAGTACTTC
d_gene: .; v_gene: TRBV15; abundance: .; j_gene: TRBJ1-1; CDR3aa: CATRRKGGATEAFF; CDR3nt: TGTGCCACCAGGAGGAAAGGGGGGGCCACTGAAGCTTTCTTT
d_gene: .; v_gene: TRBV12-3/TRBV12-4; abundance: few; j_gene: TRBJ2-7; CDR3aa: CATRTELMSYEQYF; CDR3nt: TGTGCCACGCGGACGGAACTAATGTCCTACGAGCAGTACTTC
d_gene: .; v_gene: TRBV6-5; abundance: few; j_gene: TRBJ1-1; CDR3aa: CASSYSIIGLTEAFF; CDR3nt: TGTGCCAGCAGTTACTCGATTATTGGGCTCACTGAAGCTTTCTTT
d_gene: TRBD1; v_gene: TRBV7-8; abundance: .; j_gene: TRBJ1-4; CDR3aa: CASSPPGQGWEKLFF; CDR3nt: TGTGCCAGCAGCCCTCCGGGACAGGGGTGGGAAAAACTGTTTTTT
d_gene: .; v_gene: TRBV6-4; abundance: .; j_gene: TRBJ1-2; CDR3aa: CASSARVGGGYTF; CDR3nt: TGTGCCAGCAGTGCTAGAGTGGGTGGTGGCTACACCTTC
d_gene: .; v_gene: TRBV29-1; abundance: .; j_gene: TRBJ1-4; CDR3aa: CSVDGNRNEKLFF; CDR3nt: TGCAGCGTTGACGGGAACAGGAATGAAAAACTGTTTTTT
d_gene: .; v_gene: TRBV9; abundance: many; j_gene: TRBJ1-6; CDR3aa: CASSLSAQSSYNSPLHF; CDR3nt: TGTGCCAGCAGCCTGTCAGCTCAAAGCTCCTATAATTCACCCCTCCACTTT
d_gene: TRBD2; v_gene: TRBV20-1; abundance: few; j_gene: TRBJ2-7; CDR3aa: CSALPAGGREQYF; CDR3nt: TGCAGTGCTCTCCCAGCGGGAGGGAGGGAGCAGTACTTC
d_gene: .; v_gene: TRBV2; abundance: many; j_gene: TRBJ2-7; CDR3aa: CASRAVEQYF; CDR3nt: TGTGCCAGCAGGGCAGTCGAGCAGTACTTC
d_gene: TRBD2; v_gene: TRBV7-9; abundance: many; j_gene: TRBJ2-7; CDR3aa: CASSLTSGRREQYF; CDR3nt: TGTGCCAGCAGCTTAACAAGCGGGAGGCGGGAGCAGTACTTC
d_gene: .; v_gene: TRBV9; abundance: .; j_gene: TRBJ2-5; CDR3aa: CASSQVRNGKAQYF; CDR3nt: TGTGCCAGCAGCCAAGTAAGGAACGGGAAGGCCCAGTACTTC
d_gene: .; v_gene: TRBV5-1; abundance: many; j_gene: TRBJ2-5; CDR3aa: CASTTAYQETQYF; CDR3nt: TGCGCCAGCACGACAGCATACCAAGAGACCCAGTACTTC
d_gene: TRBD2; v_gene: TRBV10-3; abundance: .; j_gene: TRBJ2-6; CDR3aa: CAISPSGANTGANVLTF; CDR3nt: TGTGCCATCAGCCCCAGCGGGGCGAACACCGGGGCTAACGTCCTGACTTTC
d_gene: .; v_gene: TRBV4-3; abundance: few; j_gene: TRBJ1-2; CDR3aa: CASSQPVLGYGYTF; CDR3nt: TGCGCCAGCAGCCAACCGGTTTTAGGCTATGGCTACACCTTC
d_gene: .; v_gene: TRBV20-1; abundance: .; j_gene: TRBJ1-1; CDR3aa: CSARLGRMNTEAFF; CDR3nt: TGCAGTGCTAGATTGGGCCGGATGAACACTGAAGCTTTCTTT
d_gene: .; v_gene: TRBV27; abundance: few; j_gene: TRBJ1-1; CDR3aa: CASSPWPSLVIAFF; CDR3nt: TGTGCCAGCAGCCCATGGCCGTCCCTCGTGATAGCTTTCTTT
d_gene: .; v_gene: TRBV7-9; abundance: few; j_gene: TRBJ2-2; CDR3aa: CASRFAGNTGELFF; CDR3nt: TGTGCCAGCAGATTCGCGGGGAACACCGGGGAGCTGTTTTTT
d_gene: TRBD1; v_gene: TRBV12-3/TRBV12-4; abundance: few; j_gene: TRBJ2-7; CDR3aa: CASSETGGLFYEQYF; CDR3nt: TGTGCCAGCAGTGAAACAGGGGGCCTCTTCTACGAGCAGTACTTC
d_gene: TRBD1; v_gene: TRBV24-1; abundance: many; j_gene: TRBJ1-5; CDR3aa: CASSPRTGNQPQHF; CDR3nt: TGTGCCAGCAGTCCCCGGACAGGGAATCAGCCCCAGCATTTT
d_gene: .; v_gene: TRBV24-1; abundance: few; j_gene: TRBJ1-5; CDR3aa: CASSTLLGQPQHF; CDR3nt: TGTGCCAGCAGTACCCTACTGGGTCAGCCCCAGCATTTT
d_gene: .; v_gene: TRBV27; abundance: many; j_gene: TRBJ2-7; CDR3aa: CASSSQTYEQYF; CDR3nt: TGTGCCAGCAGTTCCCAGACGTACGAGCAGTACTTC
d_gene: .; v_gene: TRBV7-8; abundance: few; j_gene: TRBJ2-2; CDR3aa: CASSQDRTNTGELFF; CDR3nt: TGTGCCAGCAGCCAAGACAGAACGAACACCGGGGAGCTGTTTTTT
d_gene: .; v_gene: TRBV24-1; abundance: few; j_gene: TRBJ1-1; CDR3aa: CASSLSNVVTEAFF; CDR3nt: TGTGCCAGCAGTTTATCGAATGTCGTAACTGAAGCTTTCTTT
d_gene: .; v_gene: TRBV10-3; abundance: many; j_gene: TRBJ1-1; CDR3aa: CAISERYTEAFF; CDR3nt: TGTGCCATCAGTGAGAGGTACACTGAAGCTTTCTTT
d_gene: .; v_gene: TRBV15; abundance: .; j_gene: TRBJ1-2; CDR3aa: CATSSESWVGYTF; CDR3nt: TGTGCCACCAGCAGTGAGTCCTGGGTCGGCTACACCTTC
d_gene: .; v_gene: TRBV6-1; abundance: .; j_gene: TRBJ1-1; CDR3aa: CASSPRPIQNTEAFF; CDR3nt: TGTGCCAGCAGTCCCCGGCCGATCCAGAACACTGAAGCTTTCTTT
d_gene: TRBD1; v_gene: TRBV5-8; abundance: .; j_gene: TRBJ1-2; CDR3aa: CASSLGQGAIDGYTF; CDR3nt: TGTGCCAGCAGTTTGGGACAGGGGGCTATTGATGGCTACACCTTC
d_gene: .; v_gene: TRBV19; abundance: many; j_gene: TRBJ1-5; CDR3aa: CASSTVWGPQPQHF; CDR3nt: TGTGCCAGTAGTACTGTTTGGGGGCCTCAGCCCCAGCATTTT
d_gene: .; v_gene: TRBV25-1; abundance: .; j_gene: TRBJ1-2; CDR3aa: CASSPREGNRLGYTF; CDR3nt: TGTGCCAGCAGCCCTCGGGAGGGGAACCGTTTGGGCTACACCTTC
d_gene: TRBD1; v_gene: TRBV29-1; abundance: .; j_gene: TRBJ2-7; CDR3aa: CSFRGYEQYF; CDR3nt: TGCAGCTTCAGGGGGTACGAGCAGTACTTC
d_gene: TRBD1; v_gene: TRBV24-1; abundance: few; j_gene: TRBJ2-2; CDR3aa: CATRRTGGTGELFF; CDR3nt: TGTGCCACCAGGAGGACAGGGGGCACCGGGGAGCTGTTTTTT
d_gene: .; v_gene: TRBV14; abundance: once; j_gene: TRBJ2-3; CDR3aa: CASSQDPGEAQYF; CDR3nt: TGTGCCAGCAGCCAAGATCCGGGGGAAGCGCAGTATTTT
d_gene: TRBD1; v_gene: TRBV6-5; abundance: few; j_gene: TRBJ1-1; CDR3aa: CASSYETGYTEAFF; CDR3nt: TGTGCCAGCAGTTACGAGACAGGGTACACTGAAGCTTTCTTT
d_gene: TRBD1; v_gene: TRBV29-1; abundance: many; j_gene: TRBJ1-2; CDR3aa: CSVEGGRGRSGYTF; CDR3nt: TGCAGCGTTGAAGGAGGGAGGGGGCGAAGTGGCTACACCTTC
d_gene: .; v_gene: TRBV29-1; abundance: .; j_gene: TRBJ2-6; CDR3aa: CSAKDRGATGANVLTF; CDR3nt: TGCAGCGCCAAGGACAGAGGGGCGACTGGGGCCAACGTCCTGACTTTC
d_gene: TRBD1; v_gene: TRBV29-1; abundance: .; j_gene: TRBJ1-3; CDR3aa: CSVNRGPGETIYF; CDR3nt: TGCAGCGTCAACAGGGGACCTGGGGAGACCATATATTTT
d_gene: .; v_gene: TRBV20-1; abundance: many; j_gene: TRBJ2-5; CDR3aa: CSASDRQETQYF; CDR3nt: TGCAGTGCTAGCGACAGACAAGAGACCCAGTACTTC
d_gene: .; v_gene: TRBV6-1; abundance: .; j_gene: TRBJ2-5; CDR3aa: CAGVVGETQYF; CDR3nt: TGTGCCGGGGTTGTGGGTGAGACCCAGTACTTC
d_gene: .; v_gene: TRBV12-3/TRBV12-4; abundance: .; j_gene: TRBJ1-6; CDR3aa: CASSKRTVGSPLHF; CDR3nt: TGTGCCAGCAGTAAGAGGACAGTTGGTTCACCCCTCCACTTT
d_gene: TRBD2; v_gene: TRBV6-2/TRBV6-3; abundance: few; j_gene: TRBJ2-5; CDR3aa: CASSSSGSQETQYF; CDR3nt: TGTGCCAGCAGTTCTAGCGGATCACAAGAGACCCAGTACTTC
d_gene: .; v_gene: TRBV12-3/TRBV12-4; abundance: many; j_gene: TRBJ2-7; CDR3aa: CASSRTGIDEQYF; CDR3nt: TGTGCCAGCAGTAGAACAGGGATCGACGAGCAGTACTTC
d_gene: .; v_gene: TRBV7-9; abundance: few; j_gene: TRBJ2-2; CDR3aa: CASSSIPAPTGELFF; CDR3nt: TGTGCCAGCAGTTCCATCCCAGCACCGACCGGGGAGCTGTTTTTT
d_gene: TRBD1; v_gene: TRBV29-1; abundance: many; j_gene: TRBJ1-4; CDR3aa: CSPTLWGQGATNEKLFF; CDR3nt: TGCAGCCCAACCCTCTGGGGACAGGGGGCAACTAATGAAAAACTGTTTTTT
d_gene: .; v_gene: TRBV9; abundance: .; j_gene: TRBJ2-5; CDR3aa: CASSPRDIQETQYF; CDR3nt: TGTGCCAGCAGCCCCCGGGACATCCAAGAGACCCAGTACTTC
d_gene: .; v_gene: TRBV19; abundance: .; j_gene: TRBJ1-4; CDR3aa: CASSRRGETNEKLFF; CDR3nt: TGTGCCAGTAGCCGCCGGGGGGAAACTAATGAAAAACTGTTTTTT
d_gene: .; v_gene: TRBV25-1; abundance: .; j_gene: TRBJ1-1; CDR3aa: CAWSVRGARTEAFF; CDR3nt: TGTGCCTGGAGTGTACGAGGGGCGAGGACTGAAGCTTTCTTT
d_gene: .; v_gene: TRBV11-2; abundance: many; j_gene: TRBJ1-5; CDR3aa: CASSLGGGTSNQPQHF; CDR3nt: TGTGCCAGCAGCTTAGGGGGTGGGACGAGCAATCAGCCCCAGCATTTT
d_gene: .; v_gene: TRBV2; abundance: .; j_gene: TRBJ2-7; CDR3aa: CAISEALGPLGEQYF; CDR3nt: TGTGCCATCAGTGAAGCATTGGGTCCCTTGGGCGAGCAGTACTTC
d_gene: TRBD2; v_gene: TRBV5-4; abundance: .; j_gene: TRBJ2-7; CDR3aa: CASSLGTSGRLAYEQYF; CDR3nt: TGTGCCAGCAGCTTGGGGACTAGCGGGAGGTTAGCCTACGAGCAGTACTTC
d_gene: .; v_gene: TRBV29-1; abundance: many; j_gene: TRBJ2-7; CDR3aa: CSATQGLSYEQYF; CDR3nt: TGCAGCGCTACCCAAGGCCTCTCCTACGAGCAGTACTTC